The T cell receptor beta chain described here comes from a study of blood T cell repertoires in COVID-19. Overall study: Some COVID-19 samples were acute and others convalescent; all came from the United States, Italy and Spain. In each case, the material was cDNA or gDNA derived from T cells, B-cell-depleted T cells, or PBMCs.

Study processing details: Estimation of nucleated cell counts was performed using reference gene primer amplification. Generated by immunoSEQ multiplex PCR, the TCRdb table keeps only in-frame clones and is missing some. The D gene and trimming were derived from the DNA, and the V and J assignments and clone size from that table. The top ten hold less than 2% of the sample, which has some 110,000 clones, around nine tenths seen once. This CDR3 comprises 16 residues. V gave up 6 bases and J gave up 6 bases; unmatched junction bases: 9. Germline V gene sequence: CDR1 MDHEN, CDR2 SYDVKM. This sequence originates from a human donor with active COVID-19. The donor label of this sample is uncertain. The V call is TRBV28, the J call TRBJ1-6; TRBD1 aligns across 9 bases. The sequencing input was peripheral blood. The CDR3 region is CASRLTGGAGNSPLHF. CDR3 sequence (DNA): TGTGCCAGCAGACTCACAGGGGGCGCGGGTAATTCACCCCTCCACTTT.